The T cell receptor (beta chain) described here comes from a study of CD8 T cells in ankylosing spondylitis. Study-wide results and limits: Characteristic of ankylosing spondylitis blood, it appeared, was a TCR beta motif comprising several highly homologous variants. Disease-linked clones were CD8+ and relatively rare in peripheral blood. Matched ankylosing spondylitis synovial fluid reportedly contained a significantly enriched population of disease-linked clones.

This clonotype was found a few times. Its target is unknown. Each TCR beta library was made by quantitative 5'-RACE that incorporated molecular barcodes. TCRdb processed the 5' RACE reads anew with MiXCR; each CDR3 protein has one entry. The sample yields 250,000 or so distinct CDR3 sequences, around 11% seen once. V lost 1 base and J lost 0; bases outside the gene matches: 4. Looked up from germline, CDR1 is MNHEY and CDR2 is SVGAGI. The CDR3 spans 16 residues. This receptor was identified in a male donor with ankylosing spondylitis or in good health (not recorded which). The gene calls are TRBV6-5 and TRBJ1-2; TRBD1 agrees at 8 bases. The sample comprised blood, either unsorted or a sorted T cell fraction (not recorded which). DNA for the CDR3: TGTGCCAGCAGTTACTTCCGACAGGGGACTAACTATGGCTACACCTTC. Translating it yields CASSYFRQGTNYGYTF.